Below, 3 T cell receptor beta chains from the same sample are listed, as sequenced in a study of CD8+ T cells in alopecia areata listed by TCRdb under 2018. Library preparation employed the immunoSEQ multiplex PCR assay. RNA was extracted from all samples and reverse transcribed into cDNA, which served as template for TCR sequencing. Entries here come from immuneACCESS through TCRdb and include only in-frame sequences with V and J called. Some clones fail to appear in such tables; in the studies checked, an unresolved V gene covers under half of the shortfall, and the cause of the remainder is unknown. This sample comprises 150,000 or so clones, approximately 50% of them detected only once. Roughly 7.5% of the sample lies in the top ten. Sequenced: CD4+ T cells sorted from blood. All receptors come from a human donor with alopecia areata.

CDR3 DNA: TGTGCCAGTAAACAGGGAACAGCTGGGGCCAACGTCCTGACTTTC. Protein product: CASKQGTAGANVLTF. J is TRBJ2-6 and V is TRBV19; possibly TRBD1 for D (6 bases). From germline, CDR1 is LNHDA and CDR2 SQIVND (reference sequence). With 7 bases removed from V and 2 bases from J, the gap between germline ends came to 12 bases. The CDR3 sequence is 15 residues long.

A few counts support this clone. The CDR3 loop reads CASQADQETQYF. In DNA, the CDR3 is TGTGCCAGCCAGGCAGACCAAGAGACCCAGTACTTC. The J gene is TRBJ2-5, the V gene TRBV2, with unresolved D. Germline V CDR1 and CDR2: SNHLY, FYNNEI. This CDR3 comprises 12 residues. Between the trimmed V and J ends, which lost 8 bases and 0 bases, there was a span of 7 bases.

Turning to this clone: The junction departs from the called germline gene at one end, perhaps through a read error. The chain employs TRBV5-1 and TRBJ1-5; 9 positions match TRBD1. The germline gives CDR1 SGHRS, CDR2 YFSETQ. The CDR3 extends over 14 amino acids. The CDR3 spells CASSLDRGGQPQHF. In DNA, the CDR3 is TGCGCCAGCAGTTTGGACAGGGGCGGACAGCCCCAGCATTTT.